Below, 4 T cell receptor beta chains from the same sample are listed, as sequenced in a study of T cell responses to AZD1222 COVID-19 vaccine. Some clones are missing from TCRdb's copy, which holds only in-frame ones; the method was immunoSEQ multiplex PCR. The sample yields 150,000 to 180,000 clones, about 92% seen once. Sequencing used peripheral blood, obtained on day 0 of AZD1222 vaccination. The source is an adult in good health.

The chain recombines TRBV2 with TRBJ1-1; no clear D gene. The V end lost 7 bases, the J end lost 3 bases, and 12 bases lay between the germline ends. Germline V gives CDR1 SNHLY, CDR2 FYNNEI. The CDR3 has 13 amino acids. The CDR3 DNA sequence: TGTGCCAGCAATAAGAGGGAGGACACTGAAGCTTTCTTT. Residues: CASNKREDTEAFF.

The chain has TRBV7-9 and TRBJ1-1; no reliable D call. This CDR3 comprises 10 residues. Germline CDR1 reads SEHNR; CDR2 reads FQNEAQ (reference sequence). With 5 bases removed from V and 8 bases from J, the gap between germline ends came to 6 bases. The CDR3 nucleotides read TGTGCCAGCAGCAGTACGGAAGCTTTCTTT. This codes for CASSSTEAFF.

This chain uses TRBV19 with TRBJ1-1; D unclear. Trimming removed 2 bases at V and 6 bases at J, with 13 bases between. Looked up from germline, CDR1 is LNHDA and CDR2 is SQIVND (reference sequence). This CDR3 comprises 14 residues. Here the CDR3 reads CASSITAGEAEAFF. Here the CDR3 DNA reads TGTGCCAGTAGTATAACTGCCGGAGAAGCTGAAGCTTTCTTT.

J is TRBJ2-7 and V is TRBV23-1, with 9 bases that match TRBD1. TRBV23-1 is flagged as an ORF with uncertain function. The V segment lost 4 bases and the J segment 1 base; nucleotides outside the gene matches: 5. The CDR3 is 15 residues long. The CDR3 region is CASSPPGQGSYEQYF. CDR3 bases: TGCGCCAGCAGTCCTCCGGGACAGGGATCCTACGAGCAGTACTTC.